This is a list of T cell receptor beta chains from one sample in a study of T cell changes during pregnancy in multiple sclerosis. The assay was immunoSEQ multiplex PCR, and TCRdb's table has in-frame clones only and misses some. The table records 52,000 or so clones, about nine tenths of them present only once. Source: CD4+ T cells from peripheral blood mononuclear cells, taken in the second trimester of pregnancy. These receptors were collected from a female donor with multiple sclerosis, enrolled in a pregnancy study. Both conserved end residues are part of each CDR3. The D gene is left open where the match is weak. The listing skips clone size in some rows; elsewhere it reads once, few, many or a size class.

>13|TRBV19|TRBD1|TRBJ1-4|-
CASSTRDRDRLFF
TGTGCCAGTAGTACTCGGGACAGGGACCGACTGTTTTTT
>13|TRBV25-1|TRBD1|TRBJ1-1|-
CASSGQGLLSAFF
TGTGCCAGCAGTGGACAGGGCCTTTTATCAGCTTTCTTT
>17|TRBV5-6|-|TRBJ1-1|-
CASSPLVRTVMNTEAFF
TGTGCCAGCAGCCCATTAGTCCGGACAGTGATGAACACTGAAGCTTTCTTT
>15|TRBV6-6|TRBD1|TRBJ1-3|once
CASRPPGQGANTIYF
TGTGCCAGCAGACCTCCGGGACAGGGTGCGAACACCATATATTTT
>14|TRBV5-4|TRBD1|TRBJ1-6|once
CASSSGQSNSPLHF
TGTGCCAGCAGCTCGGGACAGAGTAATTCACCCCTCCACTTT
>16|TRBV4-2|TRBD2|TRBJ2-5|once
CASSQVLAGGPKTQYF
TGTGCCAGCAGCCAAGTATTAGCGGGGGGGCCGAAGACCCAGTACTTC
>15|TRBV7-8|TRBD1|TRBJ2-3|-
CASSLPRQGRDTQYF
TGTGCCAGCAGCTTACCGAGACAGGGGAGAGATACGCAGTATTTT
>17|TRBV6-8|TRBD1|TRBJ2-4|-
CAGAVVSSGGAKNIQYF
TGTGCCGGAGCAGTCGTTAGTTCAGGGGGTGCCAAAAACATTCAGTACTTC
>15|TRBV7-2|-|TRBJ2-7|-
CASSLFSPGVDEQYF
TGTGCCAGCAGCTTATTCTCACCGGGGGTGGACGAGCAGTACTTC
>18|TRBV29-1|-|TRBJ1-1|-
CSVEEGWGDKVMNTEAFF
TGCAGCGTTGAAGAAGGATGGGGGGATAAGGTCATGAACACTGAAGCTTTCTTT
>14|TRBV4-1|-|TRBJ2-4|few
CASKQQQAKNIQYF
TGCGCCAGCAAACAGCAGCAAGCCAAAAACATTCAGTACTTC
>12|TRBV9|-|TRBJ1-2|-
CATGRDGYGYTF
TGTGCAACCGGGAGGGACGGGTATGGCTACACCTTC
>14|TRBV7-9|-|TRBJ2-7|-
CASSSRDITYEQYF
TGTGCCAGCAGCTCCCGGGACATAACCTACGAGCAGTACTTC
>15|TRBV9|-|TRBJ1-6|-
CASSVDPGRNSPLHF
TGTGCCAGCAGCGTAGATCCAGGGCGAAATTCACCCCTCCACTTT
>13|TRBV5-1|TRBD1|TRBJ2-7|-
CASSRGQGYEQYF
TGCGCCAGCAGCCGGGGACAGGGCTACGAGCAGTACTTC
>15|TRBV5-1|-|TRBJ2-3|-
CASSSGGGGTDTQYF
TGCGCCAGCAGCTCCGGCGGGGGCGGCACAGATACGCAGTATTTT
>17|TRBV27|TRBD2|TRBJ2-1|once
CASSFRDSGGAGNEQFF
TGTGCCAGCAGTTTCCGTGATAGCGGGGGGGCCGGCAATGAGCAGTTCTTC
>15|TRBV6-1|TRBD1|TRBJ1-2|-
CASTRADRGFYGYTF
TGTGCCAGCACACGGGCGGACAGGGGCTTCTATGGCTACACCTTC
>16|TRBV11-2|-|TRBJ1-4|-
CASSPPGPGALEKLFF
TGTGCCAGCAGCCCCCCAGGACCAGGGGCTTTGGAAAAACTGTTTTTT
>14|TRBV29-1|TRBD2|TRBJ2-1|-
CSVDGLAGMNEQFF
TGCAGCGTTGACGGACTAGCGGGGATGAATGAGCAGTTCTTC
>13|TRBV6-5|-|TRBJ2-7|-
CATWDFPEYEQYF
TGTGCCACCTGGGACTTCCCGGAGTACGAGCAGTACTTC
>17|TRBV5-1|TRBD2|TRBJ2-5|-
CASSSGLGAGTQETQYF
TGCGCCAGCAGCTCGGGCTTGGGAGCGGGGACCCAAGAGACCCAGTACTTC
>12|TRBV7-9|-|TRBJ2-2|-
CASSLSTGELFF
TGTGCCAGCAGCTTATCGACCGGGGAGCTGTTTTTT
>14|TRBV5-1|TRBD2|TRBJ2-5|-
CASSPGLTKETQYF
TGCGCCAGCAGCCCGGGACTAACCAAAGAGACCCAGTACTTC
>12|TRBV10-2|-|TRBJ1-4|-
CASRGRGGEEFF
TGCGCCAGCAGGGGGCGGGGTGGGGAAGAGTTTTTT
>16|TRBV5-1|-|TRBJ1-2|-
CASSPGQIYINYGYTF
TGCGCCAGCAGCCCTGGACAGATATATATTAACTATGGCTACACCTTC
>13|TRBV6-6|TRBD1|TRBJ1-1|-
CASQVRDRAQAFF
TGTGCCTCCCAAGTCCGGGACAGGGCTCAGGCTTTCTTT
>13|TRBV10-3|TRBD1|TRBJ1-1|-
CAIRGTENTEAFF
TGTGCCATCAGAGGGACAGAGAACACTGAAGCTTTCTTT
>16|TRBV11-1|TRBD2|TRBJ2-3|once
CASSPAAGGYVDTQYF
TGTGCCAGCAGCCCCGCAGCGGGGGGTTATGTTGATACGCAGTATTTT
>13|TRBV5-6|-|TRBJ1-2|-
CASSLTERRGYTF
TGTGCCAGCAGTCTTACAGAAAGGAGGGGCTACACCTTC
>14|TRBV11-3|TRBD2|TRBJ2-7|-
CASSSGGGSYEQYF
TGTGCCAGCAGCTCCGGCGGGGGGTCCTACGAGCAGTACTTC
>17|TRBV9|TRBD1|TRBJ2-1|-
CASSVPSTGGAFAEQFF
TGTGCCAGCAGCGTCCCATCAACAGGGGGCGCTTTTGCTGAGCAGTTCTTC
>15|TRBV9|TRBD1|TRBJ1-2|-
CASSVVGRGKDGYTF
TGTGCCAGCAGCGTAGTTGGCAGGGGGAAAGATGGCTACACCTTC
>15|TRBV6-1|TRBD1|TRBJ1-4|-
CASSDPDRGREKLFF
TGTGCCAGCAGTGACCCCGACAGGGGGCGGGAAAAACTGTTTTTT
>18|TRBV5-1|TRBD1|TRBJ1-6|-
CASSLGQGRTRGNSPLHF
TGCGCCAGCAGCTTGGGACAGGGGCGTACAAGAGGGAATTCACCCCTCCACTTT
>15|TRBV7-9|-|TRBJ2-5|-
CASSLVVGVGETQYF
TGTGCCAGCAGCTTAGTAGTAGGGGTTGGAGAGACCCAGTACTTC
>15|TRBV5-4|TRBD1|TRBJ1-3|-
CASSPTGGGGNTIYF
TGTGCCAGCAGTCCAACAGGGGGCGGCGGAAACACCATATATTTT
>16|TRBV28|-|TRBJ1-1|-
CASSSRTSRGITEAFF
TGTGCCAGCAGCTCCCGGACTTCTAGAGGGATCACTGAAGCTTTCTTT
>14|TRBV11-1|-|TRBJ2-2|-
CASSAGSSTGELFF
TGTGCCAGCAGCGCGGGGTCCAGCACCGGGGAGCTGTTTTTT
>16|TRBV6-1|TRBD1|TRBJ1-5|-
CASSEQGAQFNQPQHF
TGTGCCAGCAGTGAACAGGGGGCGCAGTTCAATCAGCCCCAGCATTTT
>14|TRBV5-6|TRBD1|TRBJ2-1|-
CASSEGQKYNEQFF
TGTGCCAGCAGCGAGGGACAGAAATACAATGAGCAGTTCTTC
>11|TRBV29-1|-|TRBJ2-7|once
CSVGGGVEQYF
TGCAGCGTTGGTGGGGGCGTTGAGCAGTACTTC
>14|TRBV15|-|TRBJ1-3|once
CATSRDSGGNTIYF
TGTGCCACCAGCAGAGATTCGGGAGGGAACACCATATATTTT
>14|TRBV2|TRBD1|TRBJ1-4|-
CASSRTGLGEKLFF
TGTGCCAGCAGCCGGACAGGGTTGGGTGAAAAACTGTTTTTT
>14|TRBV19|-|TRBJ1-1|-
CASNSPGRNTEAFF
TGTGCCAGTAATTCCCCAGGGCGTAACACTGAAGCTTTCTTT
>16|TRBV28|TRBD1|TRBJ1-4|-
CASSLWGGTGVEKLFF
TGTGCCAGCAGTTTATGGGGAGGGACAGGGGTCGAAAAACTGTTTTTT
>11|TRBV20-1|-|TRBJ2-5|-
CSARRLETQYF
TGCAGTGCTAGACGGTTGGAGACCCAGTACTTC
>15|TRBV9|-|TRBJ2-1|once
CASTRSVLHGSEQFF
TGTGCCAGCACTCGTAGCGTCTTGCACGGATCCGAGCAGTTCTTC
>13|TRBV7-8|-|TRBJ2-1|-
CASSLREYNEQFF
TGTGCCAGCAGCTTACGGGAATACAATGAGCAGTTCTTC
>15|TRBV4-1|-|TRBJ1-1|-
CANSQVLYGNTEAFF
TGCGCCAACAGCCAAGTCCTTTACGGGAACACTGAAGCTTTCTTT
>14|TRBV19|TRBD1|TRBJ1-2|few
CASSRTGQGSGYTF
TGTGCCAGTAGCCGAACGGGACAGGGGAGCGGCTACACCTTC